This entry features one T cell receptor (beta chain) sequence. TCRdb keeps only in-frame clones here, not all; method: immunoSEQ multiplex PCR. Among some 62,000 clones listed, about 90% were seen once. The data were obtained in a study of T cell changes during pregnancy in multiple sclerosis. The CDR3 contains 15 residues. Germline V lookup: CDR1 LNHDA, CDR2 SQIVND (reference sequence). Trimming removed 2 bases from V and 3 bases from J, with 13 bases in between. This specimen consisted of peripheral blood, obtained in the second trimester of pregnancy. V usage is TRBV19 and J usage is TRBJ1-2; a weak D match, TRBD1 (6 bases). This clonotype was obtained from a female donor in good health, enrolled as a control in a pregnancy study. The CDR3 DNA is TGTGCCAGTAGTATATGGAGGGGGGGGGACTATGGCTACACCTTC. It yields the protein CASSIWRGGDYGYTF.